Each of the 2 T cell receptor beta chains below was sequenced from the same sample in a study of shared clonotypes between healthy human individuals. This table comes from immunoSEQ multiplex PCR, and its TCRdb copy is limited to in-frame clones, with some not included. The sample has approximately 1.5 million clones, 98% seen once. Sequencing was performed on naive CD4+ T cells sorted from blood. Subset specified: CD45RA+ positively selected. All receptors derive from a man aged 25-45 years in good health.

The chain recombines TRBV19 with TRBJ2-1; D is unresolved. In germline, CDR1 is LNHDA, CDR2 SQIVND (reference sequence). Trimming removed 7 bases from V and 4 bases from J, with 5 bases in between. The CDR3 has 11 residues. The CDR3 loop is CASTGYNEQFF. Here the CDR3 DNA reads TGTGCCAGTACGGGTTACAATGAGCAGTTCTTC.

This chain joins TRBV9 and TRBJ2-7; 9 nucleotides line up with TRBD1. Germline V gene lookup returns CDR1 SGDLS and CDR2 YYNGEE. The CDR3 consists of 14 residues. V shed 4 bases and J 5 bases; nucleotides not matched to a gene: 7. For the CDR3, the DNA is TGTGCCAGCAGCACCCGGGACAGGGTCCACGAGCAGTACTTC. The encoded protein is CASSTRDRVHEQYF.